This TCR beta chain came from a study of cytomegalovirus exposure and HLA in healthy donors (dated by TCRdb to 2017 to 2019). Concerning the study at large: An earlier analysis of 587 of the donors reported roughly 270 Gb of sequence data and roughly 100 million unique TCR beta sequences from 150 million to 200 million T cells. A separate validation cohort of more than 100 different subjects was used in addition to the roughly 700-subject first cohort. To predict cytomegalovirus infection status, the study combined high-throughput TCR immunosequencing, statistical association of individual TCRs with disease status, and machine learning. On average, 235,054 unique TCR beta nucleotide sequences were sequenced per donor among a few hundred genotyped donors of the cohort, with approximately 18% of those sequences being non-productive. The study aimed to test whether cataloging public T cell receptors could reveal signatures of past pathogen exposure. Rather than using new phenotypic data, the later analysis identified candidate immune exposures from TCR beta sequences and from how often those sequences occurred across donors. Every discovery cohort repertoire had been produced on one sequencing platform. Roughly 300 gigabases of sequencing data and approximately 80 million unique TCR sequences were included in an early release covering under 650 HLA-typed donors. Typing coverage differed by locus: A, B, C, DRB1 and DQB1 were typed in roughly 620-630 donors, DQA1 in roughly 510, DPA1 in some 610, and DPB1 in just under 490. Because of strong linkage in the cohort, five DR-DQ haplotypes were treated as single units for association and clustering. An earlier analysis of fewer than 750 of the donors used high-throughput TCR beta sequencing to judge whether each TCR beta V gene segment behaved as functional or pseudogenic. To study patterns of TCR occurrence, a later analysis re-analyzed previously published TCR beta repertoires from more than 550 donors and added high-resolution HLA genotyping. In a later genetic analysis, genome-wide SNP genotypes for about three fifths of the 666 donors were used, and that subset was treated as a discovery cohort. The study profiled the T cell repertoires of about 640 subjects by immunosequencing and related them to cytomegalovirus serostatus. Donor age, sex, ethnicity and CMV serostatus were collected together with the repertoire data. Among the 398 genotyped donors, roughly 80% belonged to the genetic ancestry cluster associated with self-reported Caucasian donors. Class I and class II HLA loci were covered by the typing at four-digit resolution.

The germline V gene specifies SGHTA as CDR1 and FQGNSA as CDR2. The CDR3 covers 16 residues, taking in both the cysteine and the phenylalanine. Only CDR3 DNA remains: 48 bases, in frame from the first base. The V end loses 3 bases and the J end loses 6 bases, and a stretch of 18 bases separates them. Points the paper makes about the study in general: Broadly in line with IMGT annotations, most TCR beta V segments showed up in productive rearrangements about 87% or about 30% of the time in an earlier analysis of approximately 600 of the donors. Linkage disequilibrium might explain the correlated functional status among segregating V segments, but an unknown experimental factor could not be ruled out. Because counts were too low, roughly 17 rarely observed V segments, including chromosome 9 orphons, were left out of the earlier analysis of approximately 580 of the donors. Strong co-occurrence of HLA alleles, especially DR and DQ, made assigning TCR associations to individual alleles difficult. Because HLA typing was unavailable for some donors at each locus, only the typed subset was used in association tests. Only TCR beta chains were sequenced in this cohort, and the absence of alpha or paired-chain data limited detectable features. The authors suggested that the approach could potentially be generalized to other disease states and immunological phenotypes. In a later analysis, HLA-associated TCR beta chains showed more clonal expansion and lower generation probabilities than non-associated chains that were equally common. A further reported finding was that TCR beta sequences accurately predicted the HLA-A and HLA-B alleles for most subjects in the first cohort. Most TCR sequences were seen in very few donors, while some public TCRs were found in many individuals. The study gave a list of 150 to 200 TCR beta chains associated with cytomegalovirus. Several of the top co-occurrence clusters appeared to be linked to parvovirus B19, influenza, CMV and Epstein-Barr virus, according to a later analysis. The sequencing pipeline was judged likely to have produced a cluster of highly shared sequence variants as a technical artifact. Immune exposure information for the cohort was limited to CMV serostatus. A later genetic analysis associated a missense DCLRE1C variant with V-gene and J-gene trimming of TCR beta chains, and an independent cohort replicated the association. In vitro tests confirmed that a few of the cytomegalovirus-associated TCR beta chains recognize cytomegalovirus antigens. According to a later genetic analysis, donors in an Asian-associated ancestry cluster had fewer N-insertions in productive TCRs than the approximately 670-donor mean. At a false discovery rate of 0.05, a later analysis linked roughly 17,000 TCR beta sequences to specific HLA alleles. Roughly uniform sequencing depth across donors was assumed in presence/absence analyses, although this assumption may not hold. The classifier was reported to diagnose cytomegalovirus status with high specificity and sensitivity in both the original cohort and the validation cohort. Most CMV-associated TCR beta chains appeared to be HLA-restricted in a later analysis, and the HLA associations seemed to be driven largely by CMV exposure. In a later analysis, the rate of TCR association differed among HLA loci, with DRB1 alleles having the most associated TCRs and HLA-C alleles having the fewest. Because the 87-base-pair reads could not distinguish some IMGT-functional V segments, including TRBV6-2 and TRBV6-3, those segments were excluded.

In total, roughly 670 healthy bone marrow donors made up the cohort. All cohort members were sampled while nominally healthy, although unrecorded immune exposures were likely present. The donor was CMV seropositive and was included in the group of about 290 seropositive cohort members. Each donor provided a peripheral blood sample, and peripheral blood mononuclear cells were used for TCR beta sequencing. Genomic DNA was extracted from the blood cell samples with the Qiagen DNeasy Blood Extraction Kit. For this clone: There is no known antigen for this receptor. Base quality data are lacking; no much larger clone is found one base away.

Receptors were amplified or captured by the immunoSEQ multiplex PCR assay. For the multiplex PCR, a mixture combining 60 forward primers for TCR Vbeta segments and 13 reverse primers for TCR Jbeta segments was used. A multiplex PCR assay on genomic DNA amplified the CDR3 region of rearranged TCR beta genes. The Illumina HiSeq System was used to sequence the amplified TCR beta libraries as 87-base-pair reads. In the source study's methods: A later analysis counted tens of millions of unique TCR beta chains across the approximately 700 repertoires, and around 9.9 million of these chains were shared by at least two donors. Raw reads were error-corrected and collapsed into unique sequences with a nearest-neighbor algorithm that merged closely related sequences to remove PCR and sequencing errors. CDR3 sequences were aligned to IMGT reference sequences to assign V, D and J gene segments. For a sequence to be retained, a match of at least six nucleotides was required to both a V gene segment and a J gene segment. A rearrangement counted as productive if the CDR3 had no stop codons and remained in frame with V and J, and every other rearrangement counted as non-productive. CDR3 was defined according to IMGT convention as the region running from the second conserved V-encoded cysteine to the conserved J-encoded phenylalanine. Sequences without an unambiguous match to a single V gene segment were excluded from the earlier analysis of approximately 600 of the donors. An earlier analysis of some 500 of the donors classified V segments as functional when productive rearrangements were above 56.7% and as segregating when the standard deviation between donors was above 5%. To diagnose cytomegalovirus status from the catalog of TCR beta chain sequences, a statistical classification framework was built. In a later analysis, TCR nucleotide sequences were compared against IMGT/GENE-DB human TR gene sequences so that V and J genes could be assigned. The TCRdist pipeline was used in a later analysis to assign CDR3 sequences and most-parsimonious VDJ recombination scenarios. In a later analysis, each TCR beta chain was defined by its CDR3 amino acid sequence together with its V-gene family, and reads without a unique V-gene family were excluded. As a way to deal with suspected cross-contamination and a sequencing artifact, a later analysis dropped approximately 590 nucleotide sequences that were highly shared and had low generation probability. A later analysis calculated a clonal expansion index for each public chain from normalized within-repertoire ranks of inferred template counts. Generation probabilities in a later analysis came from a VDJ recombination model fitted to out-of-frame rearrangements, and those results were checked against IGoR. Hypergeometric tests were used in a later analysis to score TCR-TCR, TCR-HLA and TCR-CMV co-occurrence, with a repertoire-size bias correction applied to the TCR pairs. In a later analysis, false discovery rates were estimated by permuting HLA or CMV assignments 20 times. In a later analysis, co-occurring TCRs were grouped using DBSCAN, with TCRdist sequence similarity added in when clustering inside HLA-allele-positive subsets. For co-occurrence clustering, repertoires with fewer than 30,000 or more than 120,000 public chains were excluded, along with roughly 5 repertoires with anomalous nucleotide sharing. Imported from immuneACCESS, the table was reduced by TCRdb to in-frame sequences with V and J called. These copies leave out some clones; in studies compared against another copy, an unresolved V gene accounts for under half, and the cause of the remainder is not known. That table is the source of V, J and clone size, and D and trimming were worked out from the DNA. This sample has over 200,000 clones in its table, and roughly 68% of those were observed once. Together, the top ten hold 2% to 3% of the sample.

The TCR sequence derives from a man aged 40-50 years in good health and CMV-seropositive. The chain is encoded by TRBV7-2 joined to TRBJ1-5; the D gene cannot be named for sure. The sample consisted of PBMCs. The DNA sequence reads TGTGCCAGCAGCTTCGGTGGCGGCCGAGGCACTCAGCCCCAGCATTTT. This sequence encodes CASSFGGGRGTQPQHF.